Listed below are T cell receptor beta chains from one sample, sequenced in a study of T cell responses to AZD1222 COVID-19 vaccine. Here immunoSEQ multiplex PCR was the method, and the copy in TCRdb shows in-frame clones only, minus some. This table has 150,000 to 170,000 clones, around 90% appearing once. The sequencing used peripheral blood, collected on day 0 of AZD1222 vaccination. These receptors were collected from an adult in good health. CDR3s include the opening cysteine and the closing phenylalanine or tryptophan. Clone size is not always given. Where it is, it says once, few, many or a class for expanded clones.

>-|TRBV4-2|TRBJ2-1
CASSRNPSGPGDEQFF
>-|TRBV5-1|TRBJ1-2
CASSLKGQGTYGYTF
>-|TRBV5-4|TRBJ2-7
CASTRGGASYEQYF
>-|TRBV19|TRBJ2-7
CASRLTGAYEQYF
>-|TRBV6-5|TRBJ2-3
CASGQLSTDTQYF
>once|TRBV6-5|TRBJ1-2
CASSTGVGYGYTF
>-|TRBV5-6|TRBJ1-1
CASGGQGKAFF
>-|TRBV27|TRBJ1-4
CASSRLQGIANEKLFF
>-|TRBV13|TRBJ1-4
CASSLGRQENEKLFF
>once|TRBV19|TRBJ2-7
CASSDSYEQYF